Following are 21 T cell receptor beta chains from one sample sequenced in a study of T cells expressing NK-cell markers. TCRdb re-called the 5' RACE reads and shows each CDR3 protein once, DNA omitted. This listing includes about 120,000 distinct CDR3 sequences. The material sequenced was blood T cells: a sorted CD56 or NKG2C T cell subset, CD4+ or CD8+ T cells, or bulk PBMC T cells (not recorded which). The source of these receptors is a woman aged 18-70 years in good health.

The rearrangement links TRBV20-1 to TRBJ2-3; lacking DNA, the TRBD1 call made by TCRdb goes unchecked. CDR1 is DFQATT and CDR2 is SNEGSKA in the germline V gene (reference sequence). There are 13 residues in the CDR3. This CDR3 is CSARPGLTDTQYF.

The rearrangement joins TRBV7-7 to TRBJ1-2. Germline CDR1 and CDR2: SSHAT and FNYEAQ (reference sequence). There are 15 residues in the CDR3. CDR3 loop: CASSPLGITGNGYTF.

The chain joins TRBV20-1 to TRBJ2-3. Germline V gives CDR1 DFQATT, CDR2 SNEGSKA (reference sequence). The length of the CDR3 is 13 residues. The CDR3 sequence: CSASTGSTDTQYF.

The V gene is TRBV5-1, the J gene TRBJ2-3; TCRdb outputs TRBD2, but without DNA this stays unchecked. The germline gives CDR1 SGHRS, CDR2 YFSETQ. The CDR3 has 16 amino acids. The CDR3 here is CASSPNLAASTDTQYF.

The chain uses TRBV28 and TRBJ2-1; TCRdb's D gene call, TRBD2, goes unchecked for lack of DNA. The CDR3 totals 13 residues. Germline V gene data show CDR1 as MDHEN and CDR2 as SYDVKM. CDR3 amino acids: CASRSGGYNEQFF. Looking up the rest from reference TRBV28 and TRBJ2-1 gives the full variable domain: DVKVTQSSRYLVKRTGEKVFLECVQDMDHENMFWYRQDPGLGLRLIYFSYDVKMKEKGDIPEGYSVSREKKERFSLILESASTNQTSMYLCASRSGGYNEQFFGPGTRLTVL.

The chain couples TRBV7-2 to TRBJ2-1; with no DNA, the TCRdb D assignment of TRBD2 cannot be verified. Germline assignment: CDR1 SGHTA and CDR2 FQGNSA. CDR3 size: 15 residues. The CDR3 loop is CASGPGLATYNEQFF.

The chain joins TRBV11-2 to TRBJ2-1; TCRdb calls TRBD2, which cannot be checked without DNA. This CDR3 has 16 amino acids. CDR1 is SGHAT, CDR2 FQNNGV, per germline. CDR3 residues: CASSPQLAGEYNEQFF.

The V call is TRBV2, the J call TRBJ2-3; TCRdb's assignment of TRBD2 cannot be checked, as there is no DNA. Germline V gene sequence: CDR1 SNHLY, CDR2 FYNNEI. The CDR3 length is 18 residues. The CDR3 sequence: CASSELGGAGSSTDTQYF.

The rearrangement uses TRBV15 and TRBJ2-7; without DNA, the TCRdb call of TRBD2 cannot be checked. This CDR3 contains 15 residues. Germline V CDR1 and CDR2: LNHNV, YYDKDF (reference sequence). The CDR3: CATSRVPSEYYEQYF.

The chain joins TRBV29-1 to TRBJ2-1; lacking DNA, the TRBD2 call made by TCRdb goes unchecked. Germline-derived CDR1 and CDR2 are SQVTM and ANQGSEA. This CDR3 region has 15 residues. The CDR3 spells CSVVGVAGGQGEQFF.

The rearrangement links TRBV10-1 to TRBJ2-3; TCRdb picks TRBD1, but there is no DNA to check that call. This CDR3 contains 14 residues. Germline CDR1 WNHNN, CDR2 SYGVQD (reference sequence). This CDR3 is CASSDEQGRDTQYF.

The chain joins TRBV19 to TRBJ1-1; TCRdb lists TRBD1, though no DNA is available to test this call. Looked up from germline, CDR1 is LNHDA and CDR2 is SQIVND (reference sequence). CDR3 length: 14 amino acids. The CDR3 reads CASSIGGRGTEAFF.

The chain has TRBV20-1 and TRBJ2-1; absent DNA, TCRdb's TRBD2 call cannot be checked. Per the germline V gene, CDR1 is DFQATT and CDR2 is SNEGSKA (reference sequence). The CDR3 totals 13 residues. CDR3: CSASGLVIDEQFF.

V usage is TRBV5-1 and J usage is TRBJ2-1. Germline V gene sequence: CDR1 SGHRS, CDR2 YFSETQ. The CDR3 is made up of 12 amino acids. This chain's CDR3 is CASSLAPAEQFF.

V usage is TRBV6-2 or TRBV6-3 and J usage is TRBJ2-6. Per germline, CDR1 MNHEY and CDR2 SVGEGT. This CDR3 has 15 amino acids. This CDR3 reads CASSYATAGANVLTF.

This chain joins TRBV29-1 and TRBJ1-2; the D call of TRBD1 rests on TCRdb alone, since no DNA is present to check it. Looked up from germline, CDR1 is SQVTM and CDR2 is ANQGSEA. The CDR3 has 12 residues. The CDR3: CSVDEGADGYTF.

CDR3 sequence reads: CASSSPGTLSLEQFF. The chain couples TRBV7-8 to TRBJ2-1; TCRdb's D call, TRBD1, is unchecked because there is no DNA. This CDR3 contains 15 residues. Germline V CDR1 and CDR2: SGHVS, FQNEAQ.

The genes are TRBV28 and TRBJ2-1; TCRdb's D call, TRBD1, is unchecked because there is no DNA. From germline, CDR1 is MDHEN and CDR2 SYDVKM. The CDR3 has 12 residues. The CDR3: CASSWGSNEQFF.

The CDR3 reads CASSNLLAGAHNEQFF. The chain links TRBV11-3 to TRBJ2-1; TCRdb's D call of TRBD2 is untestable without DNA. Germline V gene data show CDR1 as SGHNT and CDR2 as YENEEA. The length of the CDR3 is 16 residues.

V and J are TRBV6-1 and TRBJ2-5; the D gene TCRdb calls, TRBD1, cannot be checked with no DNA. The CDR3 spans 14 residues. From germline, CDR1 is MNHNS and CDR2 SASEGT. CDR3 protein: CASRTGQAQETQYF.

This rearrangement joins TRBV9 to TRBJ2-5; TCRdb calls TRBD1, which cannot be checked without DNA. This CDR3 comprises 14 residues. CDR1 is SGDLS and CDR2 is YYNGEE in the germline V gene. CDR3 sequence: CASSVQGAGETQYF.